These 10 T cell receptor beta chains came from one sample sequenced in a study of blood T cell repertoires in COVID-19 (dated by TCRdb to 2020 to 2021). Preparation of the library involved the immunoSEQ multiplex PCR assay. TCRdb holds this immuneACCESS table with in-frame rearrangements only. Some clones are missing; in checked studies, unresolved V genes explain under half, and the rest has no known cause. The sample yields around 250,000 clones; roughly 88% were counted once. The leading ten clones occupy about 0.7% of the sample. The sample taken for sequencing was peripheral blood. The receptors here all came from a human donor in a cohort sampled during active COVID-19.

The CDR3 DNA is TGTGCCAGCAGCCTGGGTCGGGGGGGAGCCAAAAACATTCAGTACTTC. Its protein is CASSLGRGGAKNIQYF. The chain links TRBV7-9 to TRBJ2-4, with 8 bases fitting TRBD2. The J segment lost 0 bases and the V segment lost 5 bases, leaving 6 bases of the junction unmatched. CDR3 length equals 16 residues. Per germline, CDR1 SEHNR and CDR2 FQNEAQ (reference sequence).

The J gene is TRBJ2-5, the V gene TRBV11-3; tentative D call: TRBD2 (5 bases). Trimming left V 5 bases short and J 1 base short, with 11 bases between. Looked up from germline, CDR1 is SGHNT and CDR2 is YENEEA. The CDR3 contains 14 residues. The CDR3 spells CASSPSGGQETQYF. The CDR3 DNA is TGTGCCAGCAGCCCTAGTGGAGGCCAAGAGACCCAGTACTTC.

There are a few counts of this clone. The chain couples TRBV20-1 to TRBJ1-2; D is possibly TRBD1 (5 bases). There are 13 residues in the CDR3. Per the germline V gene, CDR1 is DFQATT and CDR2 is SNEGSKA (reference sequence). V was shortened by 3 bases and J by 2 bases, with 10 bases between the two germline ends. The CDR3 region is CSASPGRNYGYTF. CDR3 bases: TGCAGTGCTAGTCCAGGGCGCAACTATGGCTACACCTTC.

This rearrangement joins TRBV27 to TRBJ1-4, with no clear D. Germline V gene lookup returns CDR1 MNHEY and CDR2 SMNVEV (reference sequence). The ends were cut back, 4 bases at V and 1 base at J, with 16 bases in the middle. The CDR3 length is 17 residues. CDR3 in DNA: TGTGCCAGCAGTTACCTGGACCCGAGGGTAACTAATGAAAAACTGTTTTTT. Amino acids: CASSYLDPRVTNEKLFF.

The V and J genes are TRBV19 and TRBJ2-7, with a tentative D call TRBD2 (6 bases). Trimming pared 6 bases from V and 0 bases from J, leaving 12 bases between. This CDR3 is built from 14 residues. Per the germline V gene, CDR1 is LNHDA and CDR2 is SQIVND (reference sequence). CDR3 bases: TGTGCCAGTAGCGATGACGGGGGCTCCTACGAGCAGTACTTC. This gives the protein CASSDDGGSYEQYF.

This chain uses TRBV9 with TRBJ2-1; 15 bases fit TRBD2. The germline V gene encodes CDR1 SGDLS and CDR2 YYNGEE. Trimming at V came to 4 bases and at J to 0 bases, leaving 8 bases not matched to a gene. This CDR3 is built from 19 residues. CDR3 in amino acids: CASSPRTSGGALSYNEQFF. CDR3 DNA sequence: TGTGCCAGCAGCCCCCGGACTAGCGGGGGGGCCCTCTCCTACAATGAGCAGTTCTTC.

This clone was seen only a few times. This chain links TRBV13 with TRBJ1-2; 7 bases align to TRBD1. J gave up 0 bases and V 4 bases, and 11 bases lay outside the gene matches. Germline values: CDR1 PRHDT, CDR2 FYEKMQ (reference sequence). The CDR3 runs 17 residues. The CDR3 coding sequence is TGTGCCAGCAGCTCTAGGACAGGAGAGATCGCTAACTATGGCTACACCTTC. Its protein product is CASSSRTGEIANYGYTF.

The rearrangement uses TRBV5-1 and TRBJ1-6; 8 positions agree with TRBD1. In germline, CDR1 is SGHRS, CDR2 YFSETQ. CDR3 length: 14 amino acids. V lost 3 bases, J lost 6 bases, and 2 bases stayed unmatched. CDR3 sequence (DNA): TGCGCCAGCAGCTGGACAGGGACTAATTCACCCCTCCACTTT. Protein sequence: CASSWTGTNSPLHF.

The rearrangement uses TRBV5-1 and TRBJ1-1; 8 bases agree with TRBD1. Germline lookup yields CDR1 SGHRS and CDR2 YFSETQ. This CDR3 is 14 amino acids long. V gave up 3 bases and J gave up 3 bases; unmatched junction bases: 4. The DNA for the CDR3 is TGCGCCAGCAGCTACAGGGGGTCCGACACTGAAGCTTTCTTT. Its translation: CASSYRGSDTEAFF. Using reference TRBV5-1 and TRBJ1-1 for the parts outside the CDR3, the full variable domain is KAGVTQTPRYLIKTRGQQVTLSCSPISGHRSVSWYQQTPGQGLQFLFEYFSETQRNKGNFPGRFSGRQFSNSRSEMNVSTLELGDSALYLCASSYRGSDTEAFFGQGTRLTVV.

J is TRBJ1-2 and V is TRBV5-1, with 7 bases identical to TRBD1. Trimming took 4 bases from V and 3 from J; bases not matched to a gene: 3. CDR3 length: 13 amino acids. Germline V gene data show CDR1 as SGHRS and CDR2 as YFSETQ. The CDR3 DNA is TGCGCCAGCAGCAAAACAGGGGACTATGGCTACACCTTC. The encoded protein is CASSKTGDYGYTF.